This T cell receptor beta chain stems from a study of molecular identifiers for immune sequencing clone quantification. Study results and caveats: Under 1% of molecules in naive cells, but over 98% of effector molecules, belonged to clones above 20 RNA copies. Should identical TCR molecules share a barcode, the sizes of highly expanded clones could be underestimated.

Via MiXCR, TCRdb re-called the PCR reads, giving one row per CDR3 protein. This table has 85,000 to 130,000 distinct CDR3 sequences, roughly 38% appearing once. Sorted naive CD8 T cells were those defined as CD8+CD4-CCR7+CD45RA+. The sample holds a few counts of this clonotype. What it binds is not known. Per germline, CDR1 SEHNR and CDR2 FQNEAQ (reference sequence). This CDR3 comprises 15 residues. The V end was cut by 3 bases, the J end by 0 bases, with 9 bases between. The source of this sequence is a human donor in good health. Some libraries in this study had Jurkat cell RNA spiked in. The chain carries TRBV7-9 and TRBJ1-3, with D unresolved. Sequencing used naive CD8+ T cells from blood, with Jurkat cell RNA spiked in. Subset specified: FACS-sorted CD8+CD4-CCR7+CD45RA+ naive T cells. CDR3 in amino acids: CASSLWEPSGNTIYF. The CDR3 DNA follows: TGTGCCAGCAGCTTGTGGGAGCCCTCTGGAAACACCATATATTTT.